The source of this T cell receptor (beta chain) is a study of blood T cells in healthy people across ages. Broader study findings: Strong correlation was found linking TCR beta diversity to naive T cell percentage. TCR beta diversity, measured per million T cells, fell in a roughly linear way with age.

Details on this clonotype: The antigen is undetermined.

Through a sample-barcoded 5' primer and a J-beta primer mix, a second PCR was run for roughly 7 to 12 cycles. Template switching added a 12-random-nucleotide identifier to every cDNA molecule. TCRdb re-derived calls from the 5' RACE reads in MiXCR, one entry per CDR3 protein. The sample lists about 1,400,000 distinct CDR3 sequences, roughly 60% occurring once. The CDR3 consists of 13 residues. CDR1 and CDR2 from the germline V gene are SNHLY and FYNNEI. Trimming took 4 bases from V and 6 from J, leaving 12 bases between them. This chain joins TRBV2 and TRBJ1-1; no clear D gene. This sequence originates from a young man in good health. Sequenced material: blood. The CDR3 sequence: CASSGEIGSEAFF. The CDR3 DNA follows: TGTGCCAGCAGTGGGGAGATTGGGTCTGAAGCTTTCTTT.